This T cell receptor (beta chain) was found in a study of T cells in Graves' hyperthyroidism and ophthalmopathy (dated by TCRdb to between 2018 and 2020). Background on the whole study: A discovery cohort of roughly 100 patients, roughly 40 with Graves' ophthalmopathy and fewer than 65 with stable Graves' hyperthyroidism, was used to find distinguishing TCR V-J signatures. After blood sampling, hyperthyroidism patients were treated with methimazole at a starting dose of 30 mg daily, and ophthalmopathy patients were treated with high-dose intravenous methylprednisolone. The paper reports TCR Vbeta CDR3 sequencing of fewer than 150 peripheral blood samples: 43 ophthalmopathy, about 75 hyperthyroidism and some 17 progressor patients. The approximately 90 discovery patients were randomly split 7:3 into training and test sets. Thyroid tissue and blood T-cell repertoires from over 5 Graves' hyperthyroidism patients were also compared in the study. Whether ophthalmopathy could be predicted prospectively was tested in an independent validation cohort made up of fewer than 20 hyperthyroidism patients plus 17 patients who later progressed to ophthalmopathy. Results and caveats for the whole study, not just this receptor: Sample size was not statistically predetermined, and investigators were not blinded to group allocation. Most expanded thyroid clonotypes (frequency above 0.001) were also found in blood, which suggests that blood repertoires may mirror thyroid immune responses. In validation, the model predicted progression to ophthalmopathy with approximately 71% sensitivity and roughly 72% specificity, a median of roughly seven months before onset. A model built on a 13 V-J signature distinguished ophthalmopathy from stable hyperthyroidism, reaching around 88% sensitivity and 81.08% specificity in cross-validation and 80%/75% in testing.

Stable Graves' hyperthyroidism was defined as no progression to ophthalmopathy during 18 months of follow-up. The hyperthyroidism patients were between 18 and 65 years old and newly diagnosed, with a disease duration of less than 2 months. Exclusion was applied to patients with uncontrolled infections, other autoimmune diseases, pregnancy or lactation. Diagnoses were established on the basis of clinical symptoms, serum thyroxine and TRAb, thyroid ultrasound, and orbital computed tomography. Trizol reagent was used to extract total RNA, and RNA quality was then checked on an Agilent 2100 Bioanalyzer. TCR beta CDR3 regions were amplified from RNA transcripts. A first-round RT-PCR of the TCR CDR3 used the HTBI primer set with the Qiagen OneStep RT-PCR kit. Libraries were constructed in a second round of multiplex PCR, after which size selection and purification were performed. Sequencing of the libraries was done on an Illumina HiSeq2000 using paired-end 100 bp reads. The authors processed their data as follows. SOAPnuke was used to process the raw data, with reads discarded if the reads contained adapters or uncalled bases, had a mean Phred below 15, or lacked an exact constant-primer or identifier match. COPE v1.2.5 was used to merge the high-quality paired reads, and each unique nucleotide sequence was defined as a clonotype. MiTCR v1.1 was used to align the clonotypes against IMGT TRBV, TRBD and TRBJ reference segments. The analysis included only V-J combinations with a frequency above 0.0001, which together covered 99% to 99.2% of the repertoires. The TCS score was defined as F50 (clonal expansion) divided by E x V (chaos), with BLOSUM62-based TCRdist calculated between CDR3 peptides within each V-J. Welch's t-statistics and random forest reduced roughly 540 V-J features to about 12, which were used in a naive Bayes classifier (R e1071). TCRdb reworked the public reads: Q25 trimming with fastp, MiXCR clone assembly, productive beta chains retained. Every CDR3 protein is listed once, alongside the most common genes and DNA of its rows. TCRdb, rather than the study authors, made the V and J calls. A total of about 540,000 distinct CDR3 sequences appear in this sample, around 42% of them only once. Together, the top ten hold about 7.8% of the sample.

Concerning this clonotype: Its specific antigen is unknown. Base quality data are lacking; no much larger clone is found one base away.

This TCR came from a woman aged 18-29 years with Graves' hyperthyroidism. Donor details come from another sample of the same person, matched by shared clones. The material sequenced was peripheral blood or thyroid tissue (not recorded which).

The DNA is TGTGCCAGCAGCTCACCAACCCCCGAGACCCAGTACTTC. This sequence encodes CASSSPTPETQYF. This chain joins TRBV7-9 to TRBJ2-5; no D segment can be confidently identified. Inclusive of the bounding cysteine and phenylalanine, the CDR3 is 13 residues long. The kept DNA is CDR3 alone, 39 bases in frame from the first base. The germline V gene (reference sequence) supplies CDR1 SEHNR and CDR2 FQNEAQ. V is reduced by 4 bases and J by 5 bases, leaving a spacing of 11 bases between them.